The 8 T cell receptor beta chains below come from one sample, sequenced in a study of identical twins. Each CDR3 protein gets one entry after TCRdb re-called the 5' RACE reads with MiXCR. Among approximately 690,000 distinct CDR3 sequences listed, approximately 6% were seen once. Sequencing was done on a sample of naive T cells sorted from blood. The receptor set was obtained from a man aged 18 to 35 in good health.

This clonotype was seen ten or more times. The chain is built from TRBV6-5 and TRBJ1-4; D is possibly TRBD1 (5 bases). The CDR3 extends over 18 amino acids. Germline CDR1 and CDR2: MNHEY and SVGAGI. V was shortened by 0 bases and J by 0 bases, with 14 bases between the two germline ends. The CDR3 loop is CASSYSKDTASTNEKLFF. Written as DNA, the CDR3 is TGTGCCAGCAGTTACTCGAAGGACACCGCCTCAACTAATGAAAAACTGTTTTTT.

This clonotype showed up many times. The gene calls are TRBV6-5 and TRBJ2-5, with D maybe TRBD2 (6 bases). Between the trimmed V and J ends, which lost 0 bases and 4 bases, there was a span of 12 bases. CDR3 length equals 15 residues. Germline CDR1 is MNHEY and CDR2 is SVGAGI. CDR3 region: CASSYSVGTGETQYF. As DNA, the CDR3 is TGTGCCAGCAGTTACTCGGTAGGGACTGGAGAGACCCAGTACTTC.

The V call is TRBV7-2, the J call TRBJ2-1; 7 nucleotides agree with TRBD1. J lost 4 bases, V lost 6 bases, and 9 bases had no gene match. There are 15 residues in the CDR3. Germline V gives CDR1 SGHTA, CDR2 FQGNSA. CDR3 loop: CASSYRPQGYNEQFF. DNA of the CDR3: TGTGCCAGCAGTTACAGACCACAGGGGTACAATGAGCAGTTCTTC.

This clonotype was picked up many times. The rearrangement joins TRBV20-1 to TRBJ2-3; no reliable D call. With 5 bases removed from V and 8 bases from J, the gap between germline ends came to 17 bases. Germline V gene sequence: CDR1 DFQATT, CDR2 SNEGSKA (reference sequence). This CDR3 is 13 amino acids long. This CDR3 is CSASPSRAGTQYF. The CDR3 nucleotides read TGCAGTGCTTCGCCTTCTAGGGCTGGTACGCAGTATTTT.

Remarks on this clonotype: A single base separates this from a much larger clone, so it may be a read error. This CDR3 fails to terminate in the conserved phenylalanine or tryptophan, so it likely reflects a read error. The genes are TRBV20-1 and TRBJ1-2; tentative D call: TRBD1 (6 bases). Trimming left V 7 bases short and J 2 bases short, with 11 bases between. CDR3 length: 12 amino acids. Germline lookup yields CDR1 DFQATT and CDR2 SNEGSKA (reference sequence). DNA of the CDR3: TGCAGTGTCGGGACAAGGAACTATGGCTACACCTAC. As protein: CSVGTRNYGYTY.

Only a few counts were recorded for this clonotype. The chain uses TRBV4-1 and TRBJ2-2, with a possible D match to TRBD1 (5 bases). Germline V CDR1 and CDR2: MGHRA, YSYEKL. With 0 bases removed from V and 8 bases from J, the gap between germline ends came to 13 bases. The length of the CDR3 is 15 residues. The CDR3 loop reads CASSQDTGLNGELFF. The CDR3 bases are TGCGCCAGCAGCCAAGATACAGGTCTGAATGGGGAGCTGTTTTTT.

This clonotype was picked up many times. This chain links TRBV7-2 with TRBJ2-7; TRBD1 matches 8 bases. This CDR3 is 16 amino acids long. Germline-derived CDR1 and CDR2 are SGHTA and FQGNSA. J lost 4 bases, V lost 5 bases, and 13 bases had no gene match. The CDR3 sequence is CASSTQPGQVKYEQYF. CDR3 in DNA: TGTGCCAGCAGCACCCAACCGGGACAGGTAAAATACGAGCAGTACTTC.

This chain uses TRBV7-8 with TRBJ2-7; 7 bases fit TRBD1. This CDR3 spans 14 amino acids. Germline-derived CDR1 and CDR2 are SGHVS and FQNEAQ. The junction had 3 bases not matched to a gene; V was cut back by 2 bases and J by 2 bases. The chain's CDR3 is CASSLRTGPYEQYV. CDR3 DNA: TGTGCCAGCAGCTTAAGGACAGGTCCCTACGAGCAGTACGTC.